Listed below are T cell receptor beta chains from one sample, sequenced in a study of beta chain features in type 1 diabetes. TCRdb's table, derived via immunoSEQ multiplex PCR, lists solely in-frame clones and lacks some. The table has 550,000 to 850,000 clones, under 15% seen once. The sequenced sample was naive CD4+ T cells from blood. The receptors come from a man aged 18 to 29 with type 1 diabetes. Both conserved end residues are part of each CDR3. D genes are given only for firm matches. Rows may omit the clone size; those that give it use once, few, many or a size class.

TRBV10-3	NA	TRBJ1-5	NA	CAISLGADGNQPQHF	TGTGCCATCAGCTTGGGGGCGGATGGCAATCAGCCCCAGCATTTT
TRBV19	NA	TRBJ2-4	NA	CASSLDGRFMIAKNIQYF	TGTGCCAGTAGTTTGGACGGAAGATTTATGATAGCCAAAAACATTCAGTACTTC
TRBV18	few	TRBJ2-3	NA	CASSDRNTDTQYF	TGTGCCAGCTCAGACAGGAACACAGATACGCAGTATTTT
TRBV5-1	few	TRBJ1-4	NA	CASSFRDVDEKLFF	TGCGCCAGCAGCTTTCGGGACGTCGATGAAAAACTGTTTTTT
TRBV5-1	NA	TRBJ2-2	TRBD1	CASSSGQGTGELFF	TGCGCCAGCAGCTCGGGACAGGGGACCGGGGAGCTGTTTTTT
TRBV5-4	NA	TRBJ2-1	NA	CASSLEARNEQFF	TGTGCCAGCAGCTTGGAGGCTAGGAATGAGCAGTTCTTC
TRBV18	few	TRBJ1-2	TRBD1	CASSPGTADGYTF	TGTGCCAGCTCACCAGGGACAGCCGATGGCTACACCTTC
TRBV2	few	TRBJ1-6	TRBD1	CASSDLGAGGSSPLHF	TGTGCCAGCAGTGATCTTGGGGCAGGGGGCAGTTCACCCCTCCACTTT
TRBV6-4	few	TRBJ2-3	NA	CASSPTGVSTDTQYF	TGTGCCAGCAGTCCCACTGGAGTAAGCACAGATACGCAGTATTTT
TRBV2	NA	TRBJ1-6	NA	CASSEQGGGSPLHF	TGTGCCAGCAGTGAACAGGGAGGAGGTTCACCCCTCCACTTT
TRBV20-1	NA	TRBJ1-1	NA	CSAEGDTEAFF	TGCAGTGCCGAAGGAGACACTGAAGCTTTCTTT
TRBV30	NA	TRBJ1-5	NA	CAWSVQRATAGNQPQHF	TGTGCCTGGAGTGTACAAAGGGCTACGGCGGGCAATCAGCCCCAGCATTTT
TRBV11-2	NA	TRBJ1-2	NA	CASSLGVPYGYTF	TGTGCCAGCAGCTTGGGGGTCCCATATGGCTACACCTTC
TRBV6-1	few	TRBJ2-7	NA	CASILGSGYEQYF	TGTGCCAGCATACTTGGGTCGGGCTACGAGCAGTACTTC
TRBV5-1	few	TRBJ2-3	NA	CASSSLARGTDTQYF	TGCGCCAGCAGCAGCTTGGCCAGGGGCACAGATACGCAGTATTTT
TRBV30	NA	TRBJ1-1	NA	CAWRRQQNTEAFF	TGTGCCTGGAGAAGACAGCAGAACACTGAAGCTTTCTTT
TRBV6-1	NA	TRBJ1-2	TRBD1	CASSEGQGDYGYTF	TGTGCCAGCAGTGAAGGACAGGGGGACTATGGCTACACCTTC
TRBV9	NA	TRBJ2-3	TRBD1	CASSVEGRGIGTDTQYF	TGTGCCAGCAGCGTAGAGGGCAGGGGGATTGGTACAGATACGCAGTATTTT
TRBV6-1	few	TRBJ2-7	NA	CASRETFAGREQYF	TGTGCCAGCAGAGAGACCTTTGCGGGGCGCGAGCAGTACTTC
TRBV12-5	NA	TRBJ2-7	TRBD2	CASGLGTAGDEQYF	TGTGCTAGTGGTTTGGGCACGGCGGGGGACGAGCAGTACTTC
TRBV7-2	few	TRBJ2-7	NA	CASSPLVPPAYEQYF	TGTGCCAGCAGCCCCCTGGTCCCACCAGCCTACGAGCAGTACTTC
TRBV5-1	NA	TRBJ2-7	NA	CASSLEGREDAEQYF	TGCGCCAGCAGCTTGGAGGGCAGGGAGGATGCCGAGCAGTACTTC
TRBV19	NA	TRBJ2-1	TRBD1	CASSGTAYNEQFF	TGTGCCAGTAGCGGGACAGCCTACAATGAGCAGTTCTTC
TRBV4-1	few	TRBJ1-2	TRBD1	CASSQPQTGVNYGYTF	TGCGCCAGCAGCCAACCCCAGACAGGGGTTAACTATGGCTACACCTTC
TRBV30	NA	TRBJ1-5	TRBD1	CAWSPGQGAQPQHF	TGTGCCTGGAGTCCGGGACAGGGGGCACAGCCCCAGCATTTT
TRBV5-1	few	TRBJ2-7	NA	CASSPPGDEQYF	TGCGCCAGCAGCCCCCCCGGGGACGAGCAGTACTTC
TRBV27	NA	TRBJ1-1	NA	CASSSVEGGRAFF	TGTGCCAGCAGTTCGGTGGAGGGCGGTCGAGCTTTCTTT
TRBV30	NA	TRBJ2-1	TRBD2	CAWSVVRTSKAYNEQFF	TGTGCCTGGAGTGTCGTTAGGACTAGCAAGGCCTACAATGAGCAGTTCTTC
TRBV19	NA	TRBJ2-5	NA	CASSLNGETQYF	TGTGCCAGTAGTCTTAACGGGGAGACCCAGTACTTC
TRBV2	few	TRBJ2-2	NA	CAGRSTGELFF	TGTGCCGGCAGAAGTACCGGGGAGCTGTTTTTT
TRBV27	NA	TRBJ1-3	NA	CASSGRASGNTIYF	TGTGCCAGCAGTGGACGGGCCTCTGGAAACACCATATATTTT
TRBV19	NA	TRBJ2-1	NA	CASSIRGDNEQFF	TGTGCCAGTAGTATAAGAGGGGACAATGAGCAGTTCTTC
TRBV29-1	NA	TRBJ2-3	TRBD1	CSVWGQGPTDTQYF	TGCAGCGTTTGGGGACAGGGCCCCACAGATACGCAGTATTTT
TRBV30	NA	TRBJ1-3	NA	CAWAHSSGNTIYF	TGTGCCTGGGCCCACAGCTCTGGAAACACCATATATTTT
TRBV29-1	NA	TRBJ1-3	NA	CSVAGADGNTIYF	TGCAGCGTTGCGGGTGCCGACGGAAACACCATATATTTT
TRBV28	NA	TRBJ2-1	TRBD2	CASSLFGGAQDEQFF	TGTGCCAGCAGTTTATTCGGGGGGGCCCAGGATGAGCAGTTCTTC
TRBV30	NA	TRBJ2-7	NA	CAWSEQGFGQYF	TGTGCCTGGAGTGAGCAAGGCTTCGGGCAGTACTTC
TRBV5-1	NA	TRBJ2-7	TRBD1	CASSSGQTYEQYF	TGCGCCAGCAGCTCGGGACAGACCTACGAGCAGTACTTC
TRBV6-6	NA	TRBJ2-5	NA	CAASIPGPPETQYF	TGTGCCGCCAGCATCCCAGGGCCCCCAGAGACCCAGTACTTC
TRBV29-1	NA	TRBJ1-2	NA	CSVEEGTEYGYTF	TGCAGCGTTGAGGAGGGGACGGAATATGGCTACACCTTC
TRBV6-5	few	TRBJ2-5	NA	CASRGENNIRETQYF	TGTGCCAGCAGAGGGGAGAACAATATCAGGGAGACCCAGTACTTC
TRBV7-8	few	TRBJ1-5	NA	CASSFSKQINQPQHF	TGTGCCAGCAGCTTTTCGAAGCAAATCAATCAGCCCCAGCATTTT
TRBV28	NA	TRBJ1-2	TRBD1	CASSTGTGVSNYGYTF	TGTGCCAGCAGCACCGGGACAGGGGTCTCAAACTATGGCTACACCTTC
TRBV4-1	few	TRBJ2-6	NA	CASSQESRASGANVLTF	TGCGCCAGCAGCCAAGAATCCAGGGCCTCTGGGGCCAACGTCCTGACTTTC
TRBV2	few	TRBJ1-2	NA	CASSAGINYGYTF	TGTGCCAGCAGTGCTGGGATAAACTATGGCTACACCTTC
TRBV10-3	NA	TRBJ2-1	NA	CAISPGGGAYNEQFF	TGTGCCATCTCCCCGGGCGGGGGCGCCTACAATGAGCAGTTCTTC
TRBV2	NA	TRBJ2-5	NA	CASSPRIQETQYF	TGTGCCAGCAGTCCGCGGATCCAAGAGACCCAGTACTTC
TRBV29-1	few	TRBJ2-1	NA	CSVSWLENNEQFF	TGCAGCGTTTCCTGGCTAGAGAACAATGAGCAGTTCTTC
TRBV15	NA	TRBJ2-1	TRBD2	CATSRSSGGAPSWGEQFF	TGTGCCACCAGCAGATCTAGCGGGGGGGCTCCCTCGTGGGGTGAGCAGTTCTTC
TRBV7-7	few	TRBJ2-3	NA	CASSLVGGDTQYF	TGTGCCAGCAGCTTAGTCGGAGGGGATACGCAGTATTTT
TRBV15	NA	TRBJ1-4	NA	CATSNREPGGELFF	TGTGCCACCAGCAACCGGGAACCTGGGGGGGAACTGTTTTTT
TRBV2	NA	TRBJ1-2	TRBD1	CASSESKGIGGAGYTF	TGTGCCAGCAGTGAATCGAAAGGCATAGGGGGCGCAGGCTACACCTTC
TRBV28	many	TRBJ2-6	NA	CASSSAGANVLTF	TGTGCCAGCAGTAGTGCCGGGGCCAACGTCCTGACTTTC
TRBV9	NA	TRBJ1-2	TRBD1	CASSVATGVGYGYTF	TGTGCCAGCAGCGTAGCTACAGGGGTCGGCTATGGCTACACCTTC